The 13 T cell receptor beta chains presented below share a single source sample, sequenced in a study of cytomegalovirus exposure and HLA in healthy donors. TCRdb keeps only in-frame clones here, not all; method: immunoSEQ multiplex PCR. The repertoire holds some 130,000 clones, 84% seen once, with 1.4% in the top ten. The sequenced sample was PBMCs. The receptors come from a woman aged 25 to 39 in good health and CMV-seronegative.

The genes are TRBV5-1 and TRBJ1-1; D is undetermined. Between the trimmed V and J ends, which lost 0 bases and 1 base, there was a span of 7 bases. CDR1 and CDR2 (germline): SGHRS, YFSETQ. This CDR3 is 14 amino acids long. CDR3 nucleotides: TGCGCCAGCAGCTTGGGGCGGGAGAACACTGAAGCTTTCTTT. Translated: CASSLGRENTEAFF.

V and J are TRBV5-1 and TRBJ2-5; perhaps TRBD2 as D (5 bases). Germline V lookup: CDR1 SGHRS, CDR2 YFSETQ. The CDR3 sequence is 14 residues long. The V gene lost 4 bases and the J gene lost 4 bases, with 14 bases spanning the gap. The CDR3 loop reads CASSTRAEGETQYF. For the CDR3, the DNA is TGCGCCAGCAGCACCCGGGCCGAGGGAGAGACCCAGTACTTC.

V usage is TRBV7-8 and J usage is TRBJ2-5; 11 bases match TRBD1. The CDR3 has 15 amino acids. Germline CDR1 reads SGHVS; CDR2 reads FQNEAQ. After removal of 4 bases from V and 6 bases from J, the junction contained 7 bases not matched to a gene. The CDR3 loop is CASSSPGQGGQTQYF. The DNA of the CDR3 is TGTGCCAGCAGCTCCCCGGGACAGGGGGGTCAGACCCAGTACTTC.

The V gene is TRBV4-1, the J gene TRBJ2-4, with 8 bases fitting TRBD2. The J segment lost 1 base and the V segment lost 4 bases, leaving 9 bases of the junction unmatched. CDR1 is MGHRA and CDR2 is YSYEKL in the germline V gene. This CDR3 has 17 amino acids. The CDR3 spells CASSLSFGGAAKNIQYF. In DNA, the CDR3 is TGCGCCAGCAGCCTCTCCTTCGGGGGGGCGGCCAAAAACATTCAGTACTTC.

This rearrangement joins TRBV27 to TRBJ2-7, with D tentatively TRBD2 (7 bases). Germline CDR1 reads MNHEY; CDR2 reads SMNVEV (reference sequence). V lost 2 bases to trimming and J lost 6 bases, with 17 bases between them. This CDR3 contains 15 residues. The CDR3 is CASSLAGALSGEQYF. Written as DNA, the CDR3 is TGTGCCAGCAGTTTAGCGGGGGCCTTATCTGGCGAGCAGTACTTC.

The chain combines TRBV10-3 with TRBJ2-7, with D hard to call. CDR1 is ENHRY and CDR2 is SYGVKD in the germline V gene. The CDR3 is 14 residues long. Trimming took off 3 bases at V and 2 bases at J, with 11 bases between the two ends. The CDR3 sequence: CAISEGGGTYEQYF. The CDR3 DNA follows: TGTGCCATCAGTGAAGGTGGCGGCACCTACGAGCAGTACTTC.

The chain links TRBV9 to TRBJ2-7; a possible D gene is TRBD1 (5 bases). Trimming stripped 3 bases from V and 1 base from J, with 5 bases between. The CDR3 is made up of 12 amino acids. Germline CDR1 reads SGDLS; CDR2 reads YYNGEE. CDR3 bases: TGTGCCAGCAGCGGGACATCCTACGAGCAGTACTTC. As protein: CASSGTSYEQYF. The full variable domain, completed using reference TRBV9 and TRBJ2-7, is DSGVTQTPKHLITATGQRVTLRCSPRSGDLSVYWYQQSLDQGLQFLIQYYNGEERAKGNILERFSAQQFPDLHSELNLSSLELGDSALYFCASSGTSYEQYFGPGTRLTVT.

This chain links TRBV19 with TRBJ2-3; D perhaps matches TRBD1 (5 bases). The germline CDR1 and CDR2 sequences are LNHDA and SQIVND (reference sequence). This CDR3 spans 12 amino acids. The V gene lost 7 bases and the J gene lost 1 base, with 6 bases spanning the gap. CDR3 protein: CASTGRTDTQYF. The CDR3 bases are TGTGCCAGTACAGGGCGCACAGATACGCAGTATTTT. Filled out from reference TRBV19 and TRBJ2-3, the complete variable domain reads DGGITQSPKYLFRKEGQNVTLSCEQNLNHDAMYWYRQDPGQGLRLIYYSQIVNDFQKGDIAEGYSVSREKKESFPLTVTSAQKNPTAFYLCASTGRTDTQYFGPGTRLTVL.

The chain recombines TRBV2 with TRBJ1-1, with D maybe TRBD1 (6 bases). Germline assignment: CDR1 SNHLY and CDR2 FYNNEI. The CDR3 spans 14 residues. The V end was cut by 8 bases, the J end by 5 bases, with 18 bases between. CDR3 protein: CASRRGGAFTEAFF. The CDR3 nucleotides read TGTGCCAGCCGTAGGGGGGGCGCGTTTACTGAAGCTTTCTTT.

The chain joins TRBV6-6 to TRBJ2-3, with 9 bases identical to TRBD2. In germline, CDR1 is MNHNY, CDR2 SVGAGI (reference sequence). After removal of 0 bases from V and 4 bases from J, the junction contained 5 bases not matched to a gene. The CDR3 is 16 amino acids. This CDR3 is CASSYSGGGAPDTQYF. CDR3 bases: TGTGCCAGCAGTTACTCGGGCGGGGGGGCCCCAGATACGCAGTATTTT.

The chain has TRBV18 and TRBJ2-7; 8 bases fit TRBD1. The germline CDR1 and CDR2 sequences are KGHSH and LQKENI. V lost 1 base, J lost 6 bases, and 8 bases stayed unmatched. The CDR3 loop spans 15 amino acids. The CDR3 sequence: CASSPHRDRQREQYF. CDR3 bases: TGTGCCAGCTCACCACATCGGGACAGGCAACGCGAGCAGTACTTC.

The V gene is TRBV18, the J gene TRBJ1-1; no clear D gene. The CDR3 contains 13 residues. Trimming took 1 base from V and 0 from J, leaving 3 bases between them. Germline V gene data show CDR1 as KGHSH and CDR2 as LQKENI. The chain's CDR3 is CASSPLMNTEAFF. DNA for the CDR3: TGTGCCAGCTCACCACTCATGAACACTGAAGCTTTCTTT. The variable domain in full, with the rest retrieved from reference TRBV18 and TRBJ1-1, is NAGVMQNPRHLVRRRGQEARLRCSPMKGHSHVYWYRQLPEEGLKFMVYLQKENIIDESGMPKERFSAEFPKEGPSILRIQQVVRGDSAAYFCASSPLMNTEAFFGQGTRLTVV.

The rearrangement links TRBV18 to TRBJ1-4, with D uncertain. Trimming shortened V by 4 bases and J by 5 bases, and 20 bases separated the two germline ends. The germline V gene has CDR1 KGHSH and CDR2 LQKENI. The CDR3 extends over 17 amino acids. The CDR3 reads CASSLPGVGFGNEKLFF. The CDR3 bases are TGTGCCAGCTCACTCCCCGGGGTCGGCTTCGGCAATGAAAAACTGTTTTTT.